This T cell receptor (beta chain) was obtained from a study of T cells in Graves' hyperthyroidism and ophthalmopathy. This CDR3 region has 12 residues. The V end lost 6 bases, the J end lost 3 bases, and 8 bases lay between the germline ends. Germline loops: CDR1 SEHNR, CDR2 FQNEAQ (reference sequence). This clonotype was counted at least ten times. A much larger clone is a single base away; this may be a read error. Uncontrolled infection, other autoimmune disease, pregnancy or lactation disqualified patients from enrolment. Researchers amplified the TCR beta CDR3 regions from RNA transcripts. Carried out on the TCR CDR3, a first-round RT-PCR used the HTBI primer set. TCRdb analysed the multiplex PCR reads with MiXCR anew, one entry per CDR3 protein. The data show about 520,000 distinct CDR3 sequences, with approximately 25% seen just once and 10% to 12% held by the top ten.

This clonotype was obtained from a woman aged 30 to 39 with Graves' ophthalmopathy. The genes are TRBV7-9 and TRBJ1-2; TRBD1 is a possible D gene (6 bases). What was sequenced was blood. The CDR3 DNA reads TGTGCCAGCAGAGGACAGTACTATGGCTACACCTTC. Amino acid sequence: CASRGQYYGYTF.